The 27 T cell receptor beta chains listed next were all sequenced from one sample in a study of T cells in Graves' hyperthyroidism and ophthalmopathy. The investigators amplified TCR beta CDR3 regions from RNA transcripts. The study used the HTBI primer set for a first-round RT-PCR of the TCR CDR3. Each CDR3 protein gets one entry after TCRdb re-called the multiplex PCR reads with MiXCR. Counted here are more than 300,000 distinct CDR3 sequences, more than 14% occurring once; the ten biggest clones make up roughly 21%. Sequencing used blood. The source is a woman under 40 with Graves' ophthalmopathy.

This clonotype was counted at least ten times. The chain is built from TRBV28 and TRBJ2-7; no reliable D call. The germline V gene encodes CDR1 MDHEN and CDR2 SYDVKM. Trimming pared 6 bases from V and 4 bases from J, leaving 13 bases between. The CDR3 consists of 13 residues. CDR3 region: CASREGGLYEQYF. CDR3 nucleotides: TGTGCCAGCAGAGAAGGTGGGCTATACGAGCAGTACTTC.

V and J are TRBV5-6 and TRBJ2-7, with TRBD1 as a possible D gene (5 bases). Trimming cost V 2 bases and J 6 bases, with 12 bases left between them. This CDR3 is 13 amino acids long. CDR1 SGHDT and CDR2 YYEEEE come from the germline V gene. The CDR3 DNA follows: TGTGCCAGCAGCTTTGCAGGGTCGGGCGAGCAGTACTTC. It specifies CASSFAGSGEQYF.

In this sample, this clonotype turned up many times. V gene TRBV18 combines with J gene TRBJ2-5; 7 nucleotides line up with TRBD2. Germline-derived CDR1 and CDR2 are KGHSH and LQKENI. This CDR3 comprises 15 residues. Trimming removed 1 base from V and 1 base from J; junction bases left unmatched: 3. The CDR3 DNA reads as TGTGCCAGCTCACCACGGGGGGGGACCCAAGAGACCCAGTACTTC. Its protein is CASSPRGGTQETQYF. The whole variable domain, remainder taken from reference TRBV18 and TRBJ2-5, is NAGVMQNPRHLVRRRGQEARLRCSPMKGHSHVYWYRQLPEEGLKFMVYLQKENIIDESGMPKERFSAEFPKEGPSILRIQQVVRGDSAAYFCASSPRGGTQETQYFGPGTRLLVL.

This clonotype has a count of ten or more. This chain links TRBV7-6 with TRBJ2-2; 10 positions match TRBD2. Germline V CDR1 and CDR2: SGHVS, FNYEAQ. V lost 1 base, J lost 1 base, and 0 bases stayed unmatched. The CDR3 is 16 amino acids. CDR3 sequence reads: CASSLGLAGNTGELFF. The CDR3 DNA follows: TGTGCCAGCAGCTTAGGACTAGCGGGGAACACCGGGGAGCTGTTTTTT.

This clonotype was detected ten times or more. The CDR3 reads CASRPPAWQNSYNEQFF. The DNA of the CDR3 is TGTGCCAGTCGCCCGCCGGCATGGCAGAACTCCTACAATGAGCAGTTCTTC. V gene TRBV19 combines with J gene TRBJ2-1; D is ambiguous. Germline CDR1 is LNHDA and CDR2 is SQIVND (reference sequence). The CDR3 contains 17 residues. The V end was cut by 8 bases, the J end by 0 bases, with 20 bases between.

In its sample, this clonotype was seen many times. The chain employs TRBV28 and TRBJ1-1; unclear D gene. CDR1 and CDR2 (germline): MDHEN, SYDVKM. Deletions cut 6 bases from V and 1 base from J, with 3 bases between. The CDR3 contains 11 residues. The CDR3 loop is CASSKNTEAFF. In DNA, the CDR3 is TGTGCCAGCAGCAAGAACACTGAAGCTTTCTTT.

This clonotype has a count of ten or more. V is TRBV5-6 and J is TRBJ2-5; possible D gene TRBD1, 6 bases. V dropped 0 bases and J dropped 8 bases, with 20 bases sitting between them. Per the germline V gene, CDR1 is SGHDT and CDR2 is YYEEEE. This CDR3 contains 16 residues. CDR3 residues: CASSLDMLDSGGTQYF. The DNA of the CDR3 is TGTGCCAGCAGCTTGGATATGTTGGACAGCGGCGGTACCCAGTACTTC.

This clonotype has just a few counts. The chain combines TRBV10-1 with TRBJ1-5; TRBD1 is a possible D gene (6 bases). The germline CDR1 and CDR2 sequences are WNHNN and SYGVQD (reference sequence). CDR3 length: 15 residues. V was clipped by 4 bases and J by 0 bases, with 10 bases between them. The chain's CDR3 is CASSGTGSSNQPQHF. DNA for the CDR3: TGCGCCAGCAGTGGAACAGGGAGTAGCAATCAGCCCCAGCATTTT.

This clonotype has a count of ten or more. V usage is TRBV11-2 and J usage is TRBJ1-1; D unresolved. The germline V gene has CDR1 SGHAT and CDR2 FQNNGV. There are 15 residues in the CDR3. V gave up 6 bases and J gave up 3 bases, with 17 bases separating them. CDR3 amino acids: CASSSGITQYTEAFF. The CDR3 DNA reads TGTGCCAGCAGTTCAGGAATCACACAGTACACTGAAGCTTTCTTT.

This clonotype was picked up a small number of times. The V gene is TRBV2, the J gene TRBJ1-1, with D hard to call. CDR3 length: 14 amino acids. Trimming removed 4 bases at V and 0 bases at J, with 9 bases between. Looked up from germline, CDR1 is SNHLY and CDR2 is FYNNEI. CDR3 in DNA: TGTGCCAGCAGTGTTGGCAGATTGAACACTGAAGCTTTCTTT. It encodes CASSVGRLNTEAFF.

The chain recombines TRBV10-3 with TRBJ2-1; D may be TRBD2 (7 bases). CDR1 ENHRY and CDR2 SYGVKD come from the germline V gene. Trimming removed 6 bases at V and 1 base at J, with 16 bases between. CDR3 length equals 16 residues. CDR3 bases: TGTGCCATCAGCCCCCGGGGGCGGGGGTCCTACAATGAGCAGTTCTTC. Its protein is CAISPRGRGSYNEQFF.

J is TRBJ2-1 and V is TRBV2; possibly TRBD2 for D (6 bases). The germline V and J ends were trimmed by 5 bases and 0 bases, with 11 bases remaining between them. The CDR3 covers 15 residues. Germline-derived CDR1 and CDR2 are SNHLY and FYNNEI. Here the CDR3 reads CASSWGDSSYNEQFF. For the CDR3, the DNA is TGTGCCAGCAGTTGGGGGGATAGCTCCTACAATGAGCAGTTCTTC.

This clonotype showed up many times. V is TRBV2 and J is TRBJ2-2; no definite D call. From germline, CDR1 is SNHLY and CDR2 FYNNEI. There are 14 residues in the CDR3. Trimming left V 2 bases short and J 0 bases short, with 4 bases between. Here the CDR3 reads CASSESTNTGELFF. CDR3 coding DNA: TGTGCCAGCAGTGAATCAACGAACACCGGGGAGCTGTTTTTT.

This clonotype showed up just a few times. The chain couples TRBV19 to TRBJ1-5, with D maybe TRBD1 (5 bases). V was shortened by 7 bases and J by 2 bases, with 21 bases between the two germline ends. The length of the CDR3 is 17 residues. The germline gives CDR1 LNHDA, CDR2 SQIVND (reference sequence). CDR3 residues: CASTYEGRGTGNQPQHF. The CDR3 bases are TGTGCCAGTACTTATGAGGGGCGAGGAACCGGCAATCAGCCCCAGCATTTT.

This clonotype appeared many times. V is TRBV30 and J is TRBJ1-5; D may be TRBD1 (5 bases). The germline V gene has CDR1 GTSNPN and CDR2 SVGIG (reference sequence). The CDR3 runs to 16 residues. The V and J ends lost 1 base and 4 bases respectively, with 17 bases between them. DNA of the CDR3: TGTGCCTGGAGTGAGCTGGGGAAAGGGGAGAATCAGCCCCAGCATTTT. Amino acid sequence: CAWSELGKGENQPQHF. Using reference TRBV30 and TRBJ1-5 for the parts outside the CDR3, the full variable domain is SQTIHQWPATLVQPVGSPLSLECTVEGTSNPNLYWYRQAAGRGLQLLFYSVGIGQISSEVPQNLSASRPQDRQFILSSKKLLLSDSGFYLCAWSELGKGENQPQHFGDGTRLSIL.

There are many counts of this clonotype. The V gene is TRBV28, the J gene TRBJ2-1, with 7 bases that match TRBD2. Looked up from germline, CDR1 is MDHEN and CDR2 is SYDVKM. V shed 0 bases and J 8 bases; nucleotides not matched to a gene: 7. This CDR3 has 15 amino acids. This CDR3 is CASSLWGGGSDEQFF. The DNA for the CDR3 is TGTGCCAGCAGTTTATGGGGGGGGGGGTCCGATGAGCAGTTCTTC.

This clonotype was seen repeatedly, ten times or more. J is TRBJ1-2 and V is TRBV27; D possibly corresponds to TRBD1 (6 bases). Germline V gene sequence: CDR1 MNHEY, CDR2 SMNVEV (reference sequence). This CDR3 region has 14 residues. The V end lost 4 bases, the J end lost 7 bases, and 16 bases lay between the germline ends. CDR3 nucleotides: TGTGCCAGCAGTTCGGGGGGGCAGGTACTTGGCTACACCTTC. Its translation: CASSSGGQVLGYTF.

This clonotype has a count of ten or more. The chain employs TRBV15 and TRBJ2-5; tentative D call: TRBD2 (6 bases). Trimming stripped 1 base from V and 5 bases from J, with 20 bases between. The V gene's germline CDR1 is LNHNV and CDR2 YYDKDF (reference sequence). The CDR3 extends over 17 amino acids. The DNA of the CDR3 is TGTGCCACCAGCAGAGTGAAGCGGGCAAAAGATGGGGAGACCCAGTACTTC. Protein product: CATSRVKRAKDGETQYF.

This clonotype showed up just a few times. V usage is TRBV9 and J usage is TRBJ1-2; a possible D gene is TRBD1 (6 bases). The CDR3 extends over 14 amino acids. Looked up from germline, CDR1 is SGDLS and CDR2 is YYNGEE. Deletions cut 3 bases from V and 11 bases from J, with 20 bases between. CDR3 coding DNA: TGTGCCAGCAGCGGACCGGGGGCACTGGGCCGGTACACCTTC. Amino acid sequence: CASSGPGALGRYTF.

This clonotype was observed a few times. The rearrangement links TRBV6-1 to TRBJ2-3, with 11 bases that match TRBD2. The CDR3 is made up of 16 amino acids. The germline CDR1 and CDR2 sequences are MNHNS and SASEGT. Germline trimming cut 6 bases from V and 8 bases from J; bases unmatched to any gene: 13. The CDR3: CASRATSGGPTGTQYF. The DNA for the CDR3 is TGTGCCAGCAGGGCAACTAGCGGGGGCCCCACGGGTACGCAGTATTTT.

This clonotype was observed many times. The chain is built from TRBV2 and TRBJ2-7, with D possibly TRBD2 on 7 matching bases. The V and J ends lost 7 bases and 7 bases respectively, with 20 bases between them. Looked up from germline, CDR1 is SNHLY and CDR2 is FYNNEI. CDR3 size: 14 residues. The CDR3 spells CASIQGSGVWEQYF. In DNA form, the CDR3 reads TGTGCCAGCATCCAGGGGAGCGGGGTCTGGGAGCAGTACTTC.

This clonotype was seen at least ten times. The chain couples TRBV18 to TRBJ1-1; D may be TRBD1 (5 bases). The CDR3 has 14 residues. The V end was cut by 6 bases, the J end by 4 bases, with 15 bases between. Germline-derived CDR1 and CDR2 are KGHSH and LQKENI. CDR3 loop: CASSLDRDPTEAFF. The CDR3 DNA reads as TGTGCCAGCTCCCTAGACCGGGACCCCACTGAAGCTTTCTTT.

The CDR3 DNA reads as TGTGCCAGCAAAGAGGGAAGCTCCTATAATTCACCCCTCCACTTT. Residues: CASKEGSSYNSPLHF. J is TRBJ1-6 and V is TRBV28; D ambiguous. Germline loops: CDR1 MDHEN, CDR2 SYDVKM. The CDR3 consists of 15 residues. V was cut by 7 bases and J by 0 bases, with 10 bases left in between.

The V and J genes are TRBV6-1 and TRBJ2-3, with TRBD2 matching over 9 bases. Trimming cost V 6 bases and J 0 bases; bases outside gene matches: 4. The CDR3 runs 15 residues. Germline V lookup: CDR1 MNHNS, CDR2 SASEGT. Written as DNA, the CDR3 is TGTGCCAGCAGGGGGCGGGGGGGGAGCACAGATACGCAGTATTTT. It encodes CASRGRGGSTDTQYF.

Ten or more counts support this clonotype. The CDR3 bases are TGCAGTGCTAGGGGGGATTCGGTTGTCACTGAAGCTTTCTTT. Translated, it gives CSARGDSVVTEAFF. The chain has TRBV20-1 and TRBJ1-1, with D tentatively TRBD1 (5 bases). The CDR3 length is 14 residues. The germline gives CDR1 DFQATT, CDR2 SNEGSKA (reference sequence). Trimming stripped 3 bases from V and 4 bases from J, with 15 bases between.

The V and J genes are TRBV4-2 and TRBJ1-2; D perhaps matches TRBD1 (6 bases). Germline values: CDR1 LGHNA, CDR2 YNFKEQ. The ends were cut back, 5 bases at V and 3 bases at J, with 16 bases in the middle. The length of the CDR3 is 15 residues. In DNA, the CDR3 is TGTGCCAGCAGCACACTGGGGGGACAAGACTATGGCTACACCTTC. Translated: CASSTLGGQDYGYTF.

The chain has TRBV6-4 and TRBJ1-5; D gene uncertain. The CDR3 totals 13 residues. Germline CDR1 is MRHNA and CDR2 is SNTAGT. Between the trimmed V and J ends, which lost 3 bases and 9 bases, there was a span of 12 bases. The CDR3, as DNA: TGTGCCAGCAGTGAGGAACCCGGTCGGCCCCAGCATTTT. Protein product: CASSEEPGRPQHF.